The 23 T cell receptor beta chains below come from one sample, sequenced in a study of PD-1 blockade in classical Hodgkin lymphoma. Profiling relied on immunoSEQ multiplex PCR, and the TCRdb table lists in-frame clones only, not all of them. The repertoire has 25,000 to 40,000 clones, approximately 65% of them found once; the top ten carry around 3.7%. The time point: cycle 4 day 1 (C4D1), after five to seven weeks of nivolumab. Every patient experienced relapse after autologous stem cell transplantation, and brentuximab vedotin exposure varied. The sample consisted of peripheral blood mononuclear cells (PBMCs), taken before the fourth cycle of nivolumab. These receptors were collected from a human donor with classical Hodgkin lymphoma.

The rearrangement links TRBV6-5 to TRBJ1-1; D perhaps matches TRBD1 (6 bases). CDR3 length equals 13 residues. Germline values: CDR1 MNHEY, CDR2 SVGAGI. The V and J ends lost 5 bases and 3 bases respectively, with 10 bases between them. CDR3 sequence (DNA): TGTGCCAGCAGTCCTACAGGGTACACTGAAGCTTTCTTT. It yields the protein CASSPTGYTEAFF.

For the CDR3, the DNA is TGTGCCAGCAGTCCGACAGGGGGTACTGAAGCTTTCTTT. Its translation is CASSPTGGTEAFF. The chain combines TRBV7-9 with TRBJ1-1; TRBD1 agrees at 9 bases. This CDR3 contains 13 residues. With 6 bases clipped from V and 5 bases from J, the junction kept 4 bases outside the gene matches. Germline-derived CDR1 and CDR2 are SEHNR and FQNEAQ (reference sequence).

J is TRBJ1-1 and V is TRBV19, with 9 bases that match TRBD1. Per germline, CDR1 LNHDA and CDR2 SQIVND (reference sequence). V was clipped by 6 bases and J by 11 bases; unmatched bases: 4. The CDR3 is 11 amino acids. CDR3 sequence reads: CASRYGQGAFF. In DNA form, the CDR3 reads TGTGCCAGTAGATATGGACAGGGGGCTTTCTTT.

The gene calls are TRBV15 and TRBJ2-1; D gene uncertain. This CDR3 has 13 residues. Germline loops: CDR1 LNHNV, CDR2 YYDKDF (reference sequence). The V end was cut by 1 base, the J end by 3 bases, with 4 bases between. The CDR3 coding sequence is TGTGCCACCAGCAGAGGGGACTACAATGAGCAGTTCTTC. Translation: CATSRGDYNEQFF.

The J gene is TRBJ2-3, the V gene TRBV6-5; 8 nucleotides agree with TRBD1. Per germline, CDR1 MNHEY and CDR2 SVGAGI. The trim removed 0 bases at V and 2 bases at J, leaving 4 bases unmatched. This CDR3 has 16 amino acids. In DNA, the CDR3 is TGTGCCAGCAGTTACTCGCGGACAGGGATCACAGATACGCAGTATTTT. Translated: CASSYSRTGITDTQYF.

The DNA for the CDR3 is TGTGCCACCAGCTGGGGGACACCGTTCTACGAGCAGTACTTC. This codes for CATSWGTPFYEQYF. The rearrangement uses TRBV15 and TRBJ2-7; D possibly corresponds to TRBD1 (6 bases). CDR1 is LNHNV and CDR2 is YYDKDF in the germline V gene (reference sequence). This CDR3 is 14 amino acids long. V lost 5 bases and J lost 3, with 14 bases in between. The full variable domain, rest sourced from reference TRBV15 and TRBJ2-7, is DAMVIQNPRYQVTQFGKPVTLSCSQTLNHNVMYWYQQKSSQAPKLLFHYYDKDFNNEADTPDNFQSRRPNTSFCFLDIRSPGLGDTAMYLCATSWGTPFYEQYFGPGTRLTVT.

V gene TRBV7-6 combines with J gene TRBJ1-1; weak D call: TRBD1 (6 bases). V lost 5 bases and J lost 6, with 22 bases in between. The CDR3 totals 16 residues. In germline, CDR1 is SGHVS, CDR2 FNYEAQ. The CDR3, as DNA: TGTGCCAGCAGCCCACCCGCAGGGGTGGTCGATGCTGAAGCTTTCTTT. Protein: CASSPPAGVVDAEAFF.

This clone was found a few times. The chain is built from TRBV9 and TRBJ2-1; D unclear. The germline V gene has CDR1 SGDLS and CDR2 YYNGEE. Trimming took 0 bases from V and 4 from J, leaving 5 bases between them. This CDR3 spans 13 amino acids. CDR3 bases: TGTGCCAGCAGCGTAGCAAGGTACAATGAGCAGTTCTTC. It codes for CASSVARYNEQFF.

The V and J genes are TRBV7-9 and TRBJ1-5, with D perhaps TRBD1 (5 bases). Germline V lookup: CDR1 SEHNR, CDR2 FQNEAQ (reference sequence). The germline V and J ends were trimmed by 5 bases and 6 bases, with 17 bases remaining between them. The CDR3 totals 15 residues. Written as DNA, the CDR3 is TGTGCCAGCAGCCCTACTGGGGGGTATAGTCAGCCCCAGCATTTT. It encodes CASSPTGGYSQPQHF.

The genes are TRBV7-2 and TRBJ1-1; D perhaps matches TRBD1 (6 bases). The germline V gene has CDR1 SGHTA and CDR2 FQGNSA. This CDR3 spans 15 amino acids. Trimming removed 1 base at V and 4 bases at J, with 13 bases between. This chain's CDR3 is CASSLVRQAGTEAFF. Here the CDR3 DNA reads TGTGCCAGCAGCTTAGTACGACAGGCGGGCACTGAAGCTTTCTTT. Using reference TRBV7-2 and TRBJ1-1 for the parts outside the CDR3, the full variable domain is GAGVSQSPSNKVTEKGKDVELRCDPISGHTALYWYRQSLGQGLEFLIYFQGNSAPDKSGLPSDRFSAERTGGSVSTLTIQRTQQEDSAVYLCASSLVRQAGTEAFFGQGTRLTVV.

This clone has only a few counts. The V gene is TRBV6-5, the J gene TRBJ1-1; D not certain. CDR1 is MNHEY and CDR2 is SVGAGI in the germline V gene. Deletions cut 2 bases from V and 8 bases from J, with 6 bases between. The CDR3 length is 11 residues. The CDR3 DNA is TGTGCCAGCAGTTACATGGGGGAAGCTTTCTTT. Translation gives CASSYMGEAFF.

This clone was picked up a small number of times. CDR3 nucleotide sequence: TGTGCCAGTACCCTAGGCGGAGGGAGTGAGCAGTTCTTC. This translates into CASTLGGGSEQFF. The chain employs TRBV19 and TRBJ2-1, with D possibly TRBD2 on 6 matching bases. This CDR3 has 13 residues. Trimming removed 7 bases at V and 9 bases at J, with 16 bases between. The V gene's germline CDR1 is LNHDA and CDR2 SQIVND (reference sequence).

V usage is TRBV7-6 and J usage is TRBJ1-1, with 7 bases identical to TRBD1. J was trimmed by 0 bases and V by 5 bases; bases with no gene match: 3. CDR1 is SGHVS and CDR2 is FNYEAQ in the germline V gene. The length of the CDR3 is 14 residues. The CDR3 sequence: CASSPRGLNTEAFF. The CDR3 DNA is TGTGCCAGCAGCCCCAGGGGGTTGAACACTGAAGCTTTCTTT. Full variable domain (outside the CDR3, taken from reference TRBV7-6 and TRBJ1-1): GAGVSQSPRYKVTKRGQDVALRCDPISGHVSLYWYRQALGQGPEFLTYFNYEAQQDKSGLPNDRFSAERPEGSISTLTIQRTEQRDSAMYRCASSPRGLNTEAFFGQGTRLTVV.

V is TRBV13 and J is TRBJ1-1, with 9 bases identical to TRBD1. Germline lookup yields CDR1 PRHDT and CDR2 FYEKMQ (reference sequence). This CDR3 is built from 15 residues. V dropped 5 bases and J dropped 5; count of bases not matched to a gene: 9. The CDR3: CASSRTTGGSTEAFF. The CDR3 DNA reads TGTGCCAGCAGCCGGACGACAGGGGGGTCGACTGAAGCTTTCTTT.

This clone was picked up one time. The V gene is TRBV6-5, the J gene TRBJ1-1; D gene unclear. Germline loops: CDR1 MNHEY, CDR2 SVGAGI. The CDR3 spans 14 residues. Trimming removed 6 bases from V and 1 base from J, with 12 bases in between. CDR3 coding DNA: TGTGCCAGCAGGTCAGTTAGTTGGAACACTGAAGCTTTCTTT. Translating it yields CASRSVSWNTEAFF.

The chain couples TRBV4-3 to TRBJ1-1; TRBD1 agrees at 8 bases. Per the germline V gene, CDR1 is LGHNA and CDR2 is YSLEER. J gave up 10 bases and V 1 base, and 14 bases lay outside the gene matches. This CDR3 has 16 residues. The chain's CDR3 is CASSQGMAGGRMGAFF. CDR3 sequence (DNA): TGCGCCAGCAGCCAAGGGATGGCAGGGGGCAGGATGGGAGCTTTCTTT.

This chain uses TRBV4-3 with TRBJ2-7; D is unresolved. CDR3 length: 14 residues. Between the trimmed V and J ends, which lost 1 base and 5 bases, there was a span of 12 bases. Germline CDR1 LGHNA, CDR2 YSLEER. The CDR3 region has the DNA TGCGCCAGCAGCCAAGTAGCAGCCCGAGACGAGCAGTACTTC. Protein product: CASSQVAARDEQYF.

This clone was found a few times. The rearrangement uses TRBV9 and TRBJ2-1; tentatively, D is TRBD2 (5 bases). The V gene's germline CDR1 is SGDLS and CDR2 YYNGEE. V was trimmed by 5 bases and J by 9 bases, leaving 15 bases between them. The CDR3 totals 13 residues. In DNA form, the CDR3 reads TGTGCCAGCAGGAGGGTAGGCGAAGGTGAGCAGTTCTTC. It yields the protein CASRRVGEGEQFF.

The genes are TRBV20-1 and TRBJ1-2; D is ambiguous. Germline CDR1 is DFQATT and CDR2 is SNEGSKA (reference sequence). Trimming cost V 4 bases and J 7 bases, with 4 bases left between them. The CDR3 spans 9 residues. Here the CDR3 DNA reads TGCAGTGCTACCGCTGGCTACACCTTC. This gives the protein CSATAGYTF.

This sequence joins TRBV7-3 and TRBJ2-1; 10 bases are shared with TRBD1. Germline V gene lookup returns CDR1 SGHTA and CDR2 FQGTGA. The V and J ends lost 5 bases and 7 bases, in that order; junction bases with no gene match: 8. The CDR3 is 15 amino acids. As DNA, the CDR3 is TGTGCCAGCAGCCCGACAGGGGGCCGTTTGAATGAGCAGTTCTTC. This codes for CASSPTGGRLNEQFF.

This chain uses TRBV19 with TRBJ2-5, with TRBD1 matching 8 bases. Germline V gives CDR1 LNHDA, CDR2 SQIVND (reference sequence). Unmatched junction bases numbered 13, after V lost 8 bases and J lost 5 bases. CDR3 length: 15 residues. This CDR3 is CASATGTGRRETQYF. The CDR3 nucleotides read TGTGCCAGTGCAACCGGGACAGGCCGGCGGGAGACCCAGTACTTC.

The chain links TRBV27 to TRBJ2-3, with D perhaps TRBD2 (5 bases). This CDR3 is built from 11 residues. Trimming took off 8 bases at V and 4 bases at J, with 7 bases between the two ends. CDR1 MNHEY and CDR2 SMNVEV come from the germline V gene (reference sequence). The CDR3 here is CASRRADTQYF. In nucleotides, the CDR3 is TGTGCCAGCCGGCGGGCAGATACGCAGTATTTT.

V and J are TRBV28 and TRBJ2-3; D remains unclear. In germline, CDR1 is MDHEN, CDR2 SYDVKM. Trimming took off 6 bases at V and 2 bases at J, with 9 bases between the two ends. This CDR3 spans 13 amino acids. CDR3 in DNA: TGTGCCAGCAGGTCGGGCCTCACAGATACGCAGTATTTT. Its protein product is CASRSGLTDTQYF. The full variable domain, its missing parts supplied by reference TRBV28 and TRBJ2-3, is DVKVTQSSRYLVKRTGEKVFLECVQDMDHENMFWYRQDPGLGLRLIYFSYDVKMKEKGDIPEGYSVSREKKERFSLILESASTNQTSMYLCASRSGLTDTQYFGPGTRLTVL.